This section outlines one TCR beta chain sequence together with its context. Under the authors' procedure: Counts of nucleated cells, estimated from reference gene primer amplification, were obtained. The data were produced by immunoSEQ multiplex PCR, yet TCRdb's version contains in-frame clones alone and is incomplete. The V and J calls and clone size were taken over from that table, and D and trimming were inferred from the DNA. This table has 100,000 to 150,000 clones, around 84% appearing once. CDR1 is SGHTA and CDR2 is FQGNSA in the germline V gene. The CDR3 sequence is 15 residues long. The V end was cut by 2 bases, the J end by 4 bases, with 9 bases between. The source of the sample is a study of blood T cell repertoires in COVID-19. Turning to the study itself: COVID-19 samples, acute and convalescent, were from the United States, Italy and Spain. Sample material is recorded as cDNA or gDNA derived from T cells, B-cell-depleted T cells, or PBMCs.

The sequenced sample was peripheral blood. The V and J genes are TRBV7-2 and TRBJ2-6, with D possibly matching TRBD2 (5 bases). This TCR was recovered from a woman of 80 years or more with acute or convalescent COVID-19. The CDR3 sequence is CASSLTGIGANVLTF. The CDR3 nucleotides read TGTGCCAGCAGCTTAACCGGGATCGGGGCCAACGTCCTGACTTTC.